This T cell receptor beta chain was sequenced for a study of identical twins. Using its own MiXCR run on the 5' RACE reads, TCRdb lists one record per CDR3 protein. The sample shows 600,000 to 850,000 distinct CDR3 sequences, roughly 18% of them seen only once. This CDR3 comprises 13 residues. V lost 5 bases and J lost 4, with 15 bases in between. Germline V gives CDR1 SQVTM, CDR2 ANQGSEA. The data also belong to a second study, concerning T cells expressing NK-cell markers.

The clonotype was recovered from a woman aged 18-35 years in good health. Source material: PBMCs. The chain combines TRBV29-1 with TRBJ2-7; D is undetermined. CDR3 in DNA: TGCAGCGTTATGACCGAAAACAGATACGAGCAGTACTTC. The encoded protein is CSVMTENRYEQYF.